This TCR beta chain derives from a study of cytomegalovirus exposure and HLA in healthy donors. The germline gives CDR1 SGHAT, CDR2 FQDESV (reference sequence). The V end lost 5 bases, the J end lost 8 bases, and 15 bases lay between the germline ends. The CDR3 has 13 amino acids. Use of 60 Vbeta and 13 Jbeta primers characterized the PCR. The protocol was immunoSEQ multiplex PCR, while the TCRdb copy is restricted to in-frame clones and leaves out a portion. The sample records roughly 110,000 clones, roughly 80% being singletons. Healthy bone marrow donors made up the donors. In nominal health when sampled, donors likely had unrecorded immune exposures nonetheless.

The sequence was collected from a man aged 25-45 years in good health and CMV-seropositive. This chain joins TRBV11-1 and TRBJ1-2, with TRBD1 as a possible D gene (6 bases). Sequencing was carried out using PBMCs. The CDR3 region has the DNA TGTGCCAGCAGCCGTCAGGGGATGGAAGGCTACACCTTC. This gives the protein CASSRQGMEGYTF.